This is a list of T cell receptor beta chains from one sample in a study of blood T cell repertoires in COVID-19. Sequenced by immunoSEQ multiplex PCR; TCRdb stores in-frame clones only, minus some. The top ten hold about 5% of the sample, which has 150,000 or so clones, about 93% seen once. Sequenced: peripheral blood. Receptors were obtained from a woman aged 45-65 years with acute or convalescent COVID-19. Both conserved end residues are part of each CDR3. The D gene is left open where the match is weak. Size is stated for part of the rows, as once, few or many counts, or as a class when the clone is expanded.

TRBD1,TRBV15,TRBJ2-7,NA,TGTGCCACCAGCAGCCGGGTGACAGGGAACTACGAGCAGTACTTC,CATSSRVTGNYEQYF
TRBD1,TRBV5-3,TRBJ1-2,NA,TGTGCCAGAAGCTCCTCCCCTTTACAGGGGAGCTATGGCTACACCTTC,CARSSSPLQGSYGYTF
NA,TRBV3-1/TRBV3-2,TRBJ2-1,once,TGTGCCAGCAGCCCCCAACAGGCGGATGAGCAGTTCTTC,CASSPQQADEQFF
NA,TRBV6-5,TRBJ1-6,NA,TGTGCCAGCAGTTACTTCGGAGGCGGGAATTCACCCCTCCACTTT,CASSYFGGGNSPLHF
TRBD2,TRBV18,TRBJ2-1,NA,TGTGCCAGCTCAGAAGGGACTAGCTCCTACAATGAGCAGTTCTTC,CASSEGTSSYNEQFF
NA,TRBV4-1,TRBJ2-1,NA,TGCGCCAGCAGCCTAAAACAGGGGGGGGGTCTCAATGAGCAGTTCTTC,CASSLKQGGGLNEQFF
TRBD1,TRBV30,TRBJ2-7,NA,TGTGCCTGGAGTGTAGGGGACAGGAGCTCCTACGAGCAGTACTTC,CAWSVGDRSSYEQYF
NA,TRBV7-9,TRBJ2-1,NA,TGTGCCAGCAGCTCGGGATTTAGGGGACTTTCGTACAATGAGCAGTTCTTC,CASSSGFRGLSYNEQFF
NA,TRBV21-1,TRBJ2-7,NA,TGTGCCAGCAGCAACCCGCCGATGGGGGGATCCTACGAGCAGTACTTC,CASSNPPMGGSYEQYF
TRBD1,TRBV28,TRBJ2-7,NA,TGTGCCAGCAGTTTATGGAGACAGGGGGCGTCGAATTACGAGCAGTACTTC,CASSLWRQGASNYEQYF
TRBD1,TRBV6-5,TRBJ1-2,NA,TGTGCCAGCAGTTCCCCGGGACAGGCTTTAGAGGGCTACACCTTC,CASSSPGQALEGYTF
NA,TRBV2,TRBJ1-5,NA,TGTGCCAGCAGTACTTTCGGGGGTACCTGGTATTTT,CASSTFGGTWYF
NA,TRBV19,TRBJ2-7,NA,TGTGCCAGTAGTATTGGGAGCTCCTACGAGCAGTACTTC,CASSIGSSYEQYF
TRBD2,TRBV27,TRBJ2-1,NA,TGTGCCAGCAGGCATAGCGGGGGTTCCACTAGCTCCTACAATGAGCAGTTCTTC,CASRHSGGSTSSYNEQFF
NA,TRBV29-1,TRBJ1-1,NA,TGCAGCGTCATTAAGAAGAGGGACATGAACACTGAAGCTTTCTTT,CSVIKKRDMNTEAFF
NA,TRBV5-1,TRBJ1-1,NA,TGCGCCAGCGGGGAGACACTGAACACTGAAGCTTTCTTT,CASGETLNTEAFF
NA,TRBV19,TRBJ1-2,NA,TGTGCCAGTAGTATGGGGCAGGGGAACTATGGCTACACCTTC,CASSMGQGNYGYTF
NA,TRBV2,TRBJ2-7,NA,TGTGCCAGCGGCAGGGACAATATCTACGAGCAGTACTTC,CASGRDNIYEQYF
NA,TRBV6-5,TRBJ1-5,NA,TGTGCCAGCAGCAGGGGTAGTAGCAATCAGCCCCAGCATTTT,CASSRGSSNQPQHF
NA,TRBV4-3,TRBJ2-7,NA,TGCGCCAGCAGCCACCGTAGGGGGACGGCCTACGAGCAGTACTTC,CASSHRRGTAYEQYF
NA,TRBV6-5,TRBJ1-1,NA,TGTGCCAGCAGTTACCGGTTGGGGACTACTGAAGCTTTCTTT,CASSYRLGTTEAFF
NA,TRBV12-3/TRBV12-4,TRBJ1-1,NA,TGTGCCAGCAGTTTAGGTGTTCGGCCCGGGACTTTCTTT,CASSLGVRPGTFF
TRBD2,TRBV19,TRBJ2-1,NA,TGTGCCAGTAGTATTACGGGAGGGGTCAATGAGCAGTTCTTC,CASSITGGVNEQFF
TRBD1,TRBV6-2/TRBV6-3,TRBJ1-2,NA,TGTGCCAGCAGCCGACTTTCGTCGGACAGGGGGCTTCAGTATGGCTACACCTTC,CASSRLSSDRGLQYGYTF
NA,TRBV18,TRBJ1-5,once,TGTGCCAGCTCACCGGGACACCTTAGCAATCAGCCCCAGCATTTT,CASSPGHLSNQPQHF
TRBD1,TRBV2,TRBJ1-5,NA,TGTGCCAGCAGTACGGGACAGGGAAATCAGCCCCAGCATTTT,CASSTGQGNQPQHF
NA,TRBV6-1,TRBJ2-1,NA,TGTGCCAGCAGTGAATATGGGGGGGCGGGCGAGCAGTTCTTC,CASSEYGGAGEQFF
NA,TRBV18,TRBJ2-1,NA,TGTGCCAGCTCACCGGTCGGAGGGCATGAGCAGTTCTTC,CASSPVGGHEQFF
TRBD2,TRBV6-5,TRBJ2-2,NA,TGTGCCAGCATTCCCCGGGGGGACACCGGGGAGCTGTTTTTT,CASIPRGDTGELFF
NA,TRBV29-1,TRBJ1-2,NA,TGCAGCGTTGAAGATCCCGGCTATGGCTACACCTTC,CSVEDPGYGYTF
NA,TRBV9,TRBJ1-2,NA,TGTGCCAGCAGCGTAGAGGCAGGGGACATCTATGGCTACACCTTC,CASSVEAGDIYGYTF
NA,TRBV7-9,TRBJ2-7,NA,TGTGCCAGCAGCTTCCCCCTTAAGACGGGAGCATACGAGCAGTACTTC,CASSFPLKTGAYEQYF
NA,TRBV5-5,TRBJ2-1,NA,TGTGCCAGCAGCCCGATGTCGAGACTCACTTACAATGAGCAGTTCTTC,CASSPMSRLTYNEQFF
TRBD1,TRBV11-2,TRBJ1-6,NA,TGTGCCAGCAGCACGGGGACAGGGTCGGGTTCACCCCTCCACTTT,CASSTGTGSGSPLHF
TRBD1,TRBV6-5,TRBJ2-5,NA,TGTGCCAGCAGGGACAGGGGAAGGGGAGAGACCCAGTACTTC,CASRDRGRGETQYF
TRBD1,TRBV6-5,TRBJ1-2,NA,TGTGCCAGCAGTTCTTTGACAGGGTTACTTACTTATGGCTACACCTTC,CASSSLTGLLTYGYTF
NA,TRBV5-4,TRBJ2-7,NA,TGTGCCAGCAGCTTGACCTCTAGCGAATCCTACGAGCAGTACTTC,CASSLTSSESYEQYF
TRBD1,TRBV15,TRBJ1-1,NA,TGTGCCACCAGTTCTCCAGGGGGCACTGAAGCTTTCTTT,CATSSPGGTEAFF
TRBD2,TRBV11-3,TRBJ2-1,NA,TGTGCCAGCAGCTTAGGGGACTACCACGGGAGTGAGCAGTTCTTC,CASSLGDYHGSEQFF
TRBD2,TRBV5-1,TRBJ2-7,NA,TGCGCCAGCAGCTTGGGGGAGGGCCGGGCGCAGTACTTC,CASSLGEGRAQYF
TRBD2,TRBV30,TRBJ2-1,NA,TGTGCCTGGAGTCCAGAAACGGGGGGATACAATGAGCAGTTCTTC,CAWSPETGGYNEQFF
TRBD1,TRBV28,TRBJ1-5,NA,TGTGCCAGCAGTTTAAACAGGGGTAGCAATCAGCCCCAGCATTTT,CASSLNRGSNQPQHF
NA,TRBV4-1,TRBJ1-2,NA,TGCGCCAGCAGCCCTCGGGACACCGGTTTTAATGGCTACACCTTC,CASSPRDTGFNGYTF
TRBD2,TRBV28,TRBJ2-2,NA,TGTGCCAGCAGTTCTAGCGGGAGGGCCTACACCGGGGAGCTGTTTTTT,CASSSSGRAYTGELFF
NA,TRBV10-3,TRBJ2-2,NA,TGTGCCATCAGTGCGGTCGGGGAGCTGTTTTTT,CAISAVGELFF
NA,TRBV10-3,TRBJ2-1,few,TGTGCCTCGTCATCCGGGAGCTCCTACAATGAGCAGTTCTTC,CASSSGSSYNEQFF
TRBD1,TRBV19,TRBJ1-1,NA,TGTGCCAGTAGTATGGGAGGACAGGGGGCTTCGGCAGAAGCTTTCTTT,CASSMGGQGASAEAFF
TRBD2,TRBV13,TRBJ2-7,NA,TGTGCCAGCAGCTCTTTAGCGGGAGCAGGTTTTTCCGAGCAGTACTTC,CASSSLAGAGFSEQYF
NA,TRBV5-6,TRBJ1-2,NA,TGTGCCAGCAGCTTGGCACAGGGAGGGGATGGCTACACCTTC,CASSLAQGGDGYTF
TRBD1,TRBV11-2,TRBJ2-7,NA,TGTGCCAGCAGCCCGGGGACAGCCGCCTACGAGCAGTACTTC,CASSPGTAAYEQYF
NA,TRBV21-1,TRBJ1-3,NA,TGTGCCAGCAGCCTCAGGGATGGAAACACCATATATTTT,CASSLRDGNTIYF
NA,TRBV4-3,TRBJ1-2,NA,TGCGCCAGCAGCCCCCGGGTGGAGGGGTATGGCTACACCTTC,CASSPRVEGYGYTF
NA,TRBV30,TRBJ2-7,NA,TGTGCCTGGAGTGTATTTCGGGAAGGGAGGTACGAGCAGTACTTC,CAWSVFREGRYEQYF
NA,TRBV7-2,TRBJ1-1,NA,TGTGCCAGCAGCCCTGAAGTGGGGCGCATGGCTTTCTTT,CASSPEVGRMAFF
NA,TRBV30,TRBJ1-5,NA,TGTGCCTGGAGTGGGCAGGACAAGCCCCAGCATTTT,CAWSGQDKPQHF